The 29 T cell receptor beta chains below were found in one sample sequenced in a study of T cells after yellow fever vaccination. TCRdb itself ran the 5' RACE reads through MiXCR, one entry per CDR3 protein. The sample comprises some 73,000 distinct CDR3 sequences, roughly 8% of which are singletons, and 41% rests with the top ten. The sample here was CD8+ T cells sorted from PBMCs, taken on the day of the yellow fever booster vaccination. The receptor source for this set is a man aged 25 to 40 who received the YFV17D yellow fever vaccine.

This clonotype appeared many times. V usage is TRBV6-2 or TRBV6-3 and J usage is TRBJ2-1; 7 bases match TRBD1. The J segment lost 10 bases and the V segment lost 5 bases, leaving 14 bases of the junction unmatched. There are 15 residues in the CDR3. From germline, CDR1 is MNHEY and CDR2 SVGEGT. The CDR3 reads CASSPDTGAPMEQFF. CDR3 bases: TGTGCCAGCAGTCCCGATACAGGGGCCCCTATGGAGCAGTTCTTC.

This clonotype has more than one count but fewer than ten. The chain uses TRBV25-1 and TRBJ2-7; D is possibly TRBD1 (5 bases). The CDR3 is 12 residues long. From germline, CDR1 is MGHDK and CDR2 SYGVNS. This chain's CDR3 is CAEQGRTYEQYF. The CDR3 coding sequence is TGTGCTGAGCAGGGCCGTACCTACGAGCAGTACTTC.

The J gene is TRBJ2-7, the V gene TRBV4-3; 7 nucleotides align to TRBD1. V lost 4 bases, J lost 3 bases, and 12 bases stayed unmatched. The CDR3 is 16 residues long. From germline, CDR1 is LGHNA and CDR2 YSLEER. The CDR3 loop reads CASSLESGTEVYEQYF. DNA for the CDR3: TGCGCCAGCAGCCTAGAAAGTGGGACAGAAGTCTACGAGCAGTACTTC.

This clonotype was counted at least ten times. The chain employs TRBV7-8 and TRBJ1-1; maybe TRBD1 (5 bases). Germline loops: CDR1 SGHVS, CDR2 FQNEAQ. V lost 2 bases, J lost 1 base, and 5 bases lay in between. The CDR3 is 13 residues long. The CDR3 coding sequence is TGTGCCAGCAGCTTAAGGGGGAACACTGAAGCTTTCTTT. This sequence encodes CASSLRGNTEAFF.

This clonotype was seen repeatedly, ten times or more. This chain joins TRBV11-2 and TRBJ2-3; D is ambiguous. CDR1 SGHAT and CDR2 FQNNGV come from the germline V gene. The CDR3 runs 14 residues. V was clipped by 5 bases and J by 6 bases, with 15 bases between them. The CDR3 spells CASSPHSDGDTQYF. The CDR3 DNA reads TGTGCCAGCAGCCCACACAGCGACGGGGATACGCAGTATTTT. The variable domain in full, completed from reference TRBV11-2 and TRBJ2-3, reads EAGVAQSPRYKIIEKRQSVAFWCNPISGHATLYWYQQILGQGPKLLIQFQNNGVVDDSQLPKDRFSAERLKGVDSTLKIQPAKLEDSAVYLCASSPHSDGDTQYFGPGTRLTVL.

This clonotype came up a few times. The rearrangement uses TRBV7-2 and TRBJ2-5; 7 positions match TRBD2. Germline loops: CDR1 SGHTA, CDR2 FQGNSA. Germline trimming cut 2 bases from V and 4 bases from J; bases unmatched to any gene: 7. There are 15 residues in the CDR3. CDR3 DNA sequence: TGTGCCAGCAGCTTAAGTCGCGGGAGCGGAGAGACCCAGTACTTC. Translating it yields CASSLSRGSGETQYF.

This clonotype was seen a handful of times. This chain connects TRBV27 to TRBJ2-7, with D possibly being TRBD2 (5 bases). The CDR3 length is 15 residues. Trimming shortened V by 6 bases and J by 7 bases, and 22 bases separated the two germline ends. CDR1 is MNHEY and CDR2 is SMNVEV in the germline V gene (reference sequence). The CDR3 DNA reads TGTGCCAGCAGACTGAGGCAGGATGGACTGGGGGAGCAGTACTTC. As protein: CASRLRQDGLGEQYF.

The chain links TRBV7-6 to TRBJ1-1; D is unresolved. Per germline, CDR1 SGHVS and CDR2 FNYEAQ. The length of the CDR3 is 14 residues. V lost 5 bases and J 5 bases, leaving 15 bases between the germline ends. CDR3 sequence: CASSPTDGWTEAFF. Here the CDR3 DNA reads TGTGCCAGCAGCCCTACTGATGGATGGACTGAAGCTTTCTTT.

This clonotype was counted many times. CDR3 in amino acids: CSAAPGLAGDEQYF. The CDR3 DNA reads TGCAGTGCAGCGCCGGGACTAGCGGGAGACGAGCAGTACTTC. This sequence joins TRBV20-1 and TRBJ2-7, with TRBD2 matching over 14 bases. The CDR3 loop spans 14 amino acids. V gave up 6 bases and J gave up 5 bases; unmatched junction bases: 6. The V gene's germline CDR1 is DFQATT and CDR2 SNEGSKA (reference sequence).

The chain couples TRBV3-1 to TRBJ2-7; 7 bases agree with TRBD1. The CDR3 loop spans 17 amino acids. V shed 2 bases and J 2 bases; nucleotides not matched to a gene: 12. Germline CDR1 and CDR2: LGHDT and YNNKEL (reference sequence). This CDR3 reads CASSQKLRTGAPYEQYF. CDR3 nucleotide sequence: TGTGCCAGCAGCCAAAAACTTAGGACAGGAGCCCCCTACGAGCAGTACTTC.

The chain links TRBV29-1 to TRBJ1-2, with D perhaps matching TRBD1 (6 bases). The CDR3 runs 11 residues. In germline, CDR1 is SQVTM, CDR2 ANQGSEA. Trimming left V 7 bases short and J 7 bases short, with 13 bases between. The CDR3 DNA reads TGCAGCGCCAGGGGCGATGGTGGCTACACCTTC. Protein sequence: CSARGDGGYTF.

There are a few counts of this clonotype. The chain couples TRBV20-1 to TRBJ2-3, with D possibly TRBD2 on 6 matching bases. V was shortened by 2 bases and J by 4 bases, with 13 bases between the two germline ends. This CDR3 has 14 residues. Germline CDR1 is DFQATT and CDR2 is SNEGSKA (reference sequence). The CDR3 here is CSARTGVGPDTQYF. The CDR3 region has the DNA TGCAGTGCTAGAACGGGAGTCGGACCAGATACGCAGTATTTT.

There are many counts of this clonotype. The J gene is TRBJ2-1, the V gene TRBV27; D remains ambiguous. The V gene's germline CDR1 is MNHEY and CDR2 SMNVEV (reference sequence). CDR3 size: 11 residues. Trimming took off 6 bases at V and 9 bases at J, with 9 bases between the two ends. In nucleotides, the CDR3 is TGTGCCAGCAGCCACTCCGGTGAGCAGTTCTTC. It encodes CASSHSGEQFF.

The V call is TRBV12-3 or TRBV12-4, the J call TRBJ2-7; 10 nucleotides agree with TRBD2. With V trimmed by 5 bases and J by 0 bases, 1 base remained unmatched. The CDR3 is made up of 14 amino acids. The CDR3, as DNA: TGTGCCAGCAGTCCTAGCGGGGGCTCCTACGAGCAGTACTTC. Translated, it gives CASSPSGGSYEQYF.

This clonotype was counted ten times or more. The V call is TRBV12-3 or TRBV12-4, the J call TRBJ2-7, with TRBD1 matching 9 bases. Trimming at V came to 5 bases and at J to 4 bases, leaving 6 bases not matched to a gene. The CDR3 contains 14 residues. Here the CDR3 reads CASSPDRGAYEQYF. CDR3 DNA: TGTGCCAGCAGTCCGGACAGGGGCGCGTACGAGCAGTACTTC.

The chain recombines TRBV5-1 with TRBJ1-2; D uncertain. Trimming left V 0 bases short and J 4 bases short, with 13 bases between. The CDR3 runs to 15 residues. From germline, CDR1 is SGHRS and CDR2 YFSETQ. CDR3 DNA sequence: TGCGCCAGCAGCTTGGAAGGGAATGGGTTCTATGGCTACACCTTC. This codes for CASSLEGNGFYGYTF.

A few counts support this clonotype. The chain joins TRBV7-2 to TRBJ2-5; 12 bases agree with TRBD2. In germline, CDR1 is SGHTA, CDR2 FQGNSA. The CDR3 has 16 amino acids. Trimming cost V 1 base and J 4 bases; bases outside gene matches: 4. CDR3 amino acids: CASSLEWGLAGETQYF. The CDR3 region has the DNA TGTGCCAGCAGCTTAGAATGGGGACTAGCGGGAGAGACCCAGTACTTC.

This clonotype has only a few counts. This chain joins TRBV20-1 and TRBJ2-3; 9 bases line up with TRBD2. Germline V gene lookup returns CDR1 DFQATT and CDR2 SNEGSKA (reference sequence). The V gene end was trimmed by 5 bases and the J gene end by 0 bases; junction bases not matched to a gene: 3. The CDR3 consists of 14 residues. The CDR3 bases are TGCAGTGCTTCTAGCGGGACTAGCACAGATACGCAGTATTTT. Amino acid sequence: CSASSGTSTDTQYF.

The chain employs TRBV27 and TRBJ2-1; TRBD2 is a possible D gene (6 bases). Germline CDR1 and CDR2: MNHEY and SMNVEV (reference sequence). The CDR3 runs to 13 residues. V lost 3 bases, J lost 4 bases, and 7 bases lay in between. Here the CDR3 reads CASSLEGYNEQFF. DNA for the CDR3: TGTGCCAGCAGTTTGGAGGGTTACAATGAGCAGTTCTTC.

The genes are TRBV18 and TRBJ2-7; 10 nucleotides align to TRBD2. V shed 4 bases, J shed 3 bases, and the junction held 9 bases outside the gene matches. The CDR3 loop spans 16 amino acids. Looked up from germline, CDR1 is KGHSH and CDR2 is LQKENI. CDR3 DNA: TGTGCCAGCTCACTAACAAGCGGGAGGGTAGGCTACGAGCAGTACTTC. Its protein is CASSLTSGRVGYEQYF.

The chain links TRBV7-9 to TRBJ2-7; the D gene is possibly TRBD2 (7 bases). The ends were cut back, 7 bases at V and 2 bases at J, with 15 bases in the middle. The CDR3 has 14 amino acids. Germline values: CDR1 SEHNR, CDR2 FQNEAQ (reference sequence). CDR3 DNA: TGTGCCAGCACCTATGGGGGGGCGCCCTACGAGCAGTACTTC. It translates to CASTYGGAPYEQYF. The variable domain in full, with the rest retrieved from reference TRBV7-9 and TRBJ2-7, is DTGVSQNPRHKITKRGQNVTFRCDPISEHNRLYWYRQTLGQGPEFLTYFQNEAQLEKSRLLSDRFSAERPKGSFSTLEIQRTEQGDSAMYLCASTYGGAPYEQYFGPGTRLTVT.

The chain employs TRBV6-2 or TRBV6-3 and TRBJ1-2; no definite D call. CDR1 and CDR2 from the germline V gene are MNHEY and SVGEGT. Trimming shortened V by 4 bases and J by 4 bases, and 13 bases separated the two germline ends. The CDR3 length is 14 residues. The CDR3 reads CASSFTEGSYGYTF. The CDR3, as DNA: TGTGCCAGCAGTTTCACGGAGGGAAGCTATGGCTACACCTTC.

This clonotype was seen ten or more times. The CDR3 DNA follows: TGTGCCAGCAGCCGAGTTACCGGGAGTGGCTATGAGCAGTTCTTC. Protein product: CASSRVTGSGYEQFF. This chain connects TRBV7-6 to TRBJ2-1; maybe TRBD2 (6 bases). This CDR3 has 15 residues. Between the trimmed V and J ends, which lost 5 bases and 8 bases, there was a span of 19 bases. Per germline, CDR1 SGHVS and CDR2 FNYEAQ.

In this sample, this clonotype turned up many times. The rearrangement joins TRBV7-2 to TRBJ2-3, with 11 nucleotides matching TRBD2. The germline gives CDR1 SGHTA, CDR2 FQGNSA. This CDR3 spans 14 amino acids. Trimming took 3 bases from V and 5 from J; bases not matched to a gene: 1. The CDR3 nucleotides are TGTGCCAGCAGCTTGGGACTAGCGGTAGATACGCAGTATTTT. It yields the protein CASSLGLAVDTQYF.

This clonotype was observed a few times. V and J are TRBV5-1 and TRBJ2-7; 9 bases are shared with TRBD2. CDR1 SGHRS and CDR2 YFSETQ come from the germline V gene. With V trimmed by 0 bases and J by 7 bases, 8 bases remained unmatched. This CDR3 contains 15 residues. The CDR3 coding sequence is TGCGCCAGCAGCTTGGAGGATAGCGGGAGTTGGGAGCAGTACTTC. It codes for CASSLEDSGSWEQYF.

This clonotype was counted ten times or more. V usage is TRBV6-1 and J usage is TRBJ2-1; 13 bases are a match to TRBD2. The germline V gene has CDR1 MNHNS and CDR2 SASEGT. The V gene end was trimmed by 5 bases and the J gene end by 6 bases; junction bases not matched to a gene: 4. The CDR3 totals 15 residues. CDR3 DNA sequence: TGTGCCAGCAGTCTCGGGACTAGCGGGACCAATGAGCAGTTCTTC. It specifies CASSLGTSGTNEQFF.

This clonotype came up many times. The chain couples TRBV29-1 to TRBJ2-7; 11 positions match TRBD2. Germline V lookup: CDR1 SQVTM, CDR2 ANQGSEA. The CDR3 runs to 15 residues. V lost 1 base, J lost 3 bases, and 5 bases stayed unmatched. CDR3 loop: CSVEGLGTSGYEQYF. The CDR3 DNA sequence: TGCAGCGTTGAAGGCCTCGGGACTAGCGGCTACGAGCAGTACTTC.

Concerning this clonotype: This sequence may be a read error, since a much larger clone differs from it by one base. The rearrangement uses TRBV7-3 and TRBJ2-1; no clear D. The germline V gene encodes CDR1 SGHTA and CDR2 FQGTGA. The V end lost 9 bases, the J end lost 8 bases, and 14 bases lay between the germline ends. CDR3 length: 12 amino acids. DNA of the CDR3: TGTGCCAGAAGCCTAACCGTGGATGAGCAGTTCTTC. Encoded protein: CARSLTVDEQFF.

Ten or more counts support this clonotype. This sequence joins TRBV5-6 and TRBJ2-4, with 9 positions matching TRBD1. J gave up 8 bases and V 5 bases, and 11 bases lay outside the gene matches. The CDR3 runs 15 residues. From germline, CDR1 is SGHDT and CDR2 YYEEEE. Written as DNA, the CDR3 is TGTGCCAGCAGAGAAAAACAGGGGGCGAGGTACATTCAGTACTTC. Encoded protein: CASREKQGARYIQYF.